The rows below give T cell receptor beta chains drawn from one sample of a study of T cells in Graves' hyperthyroidism and ophthalmopathy. TCRdb passed the multiplex PCR reads through MiXCR, listing each CDR3 protein once. The profile covers around 600,000 distinct CDR3 sequences, with 16% appearing a single time and around 3.5% taken by the ten largest. Sequencing used blood. The receptors come from a woman aged 40 to 49 with Graves' ophthalmopathy. Each CDR3 is given with its conserved first and last residue. A D gene is named only where the DNA matches it firmly. Size tells how often a clone was seen (once, few, many) or the class of an expanded clone, and some rows leave it out.

CDR3nt: TGCGCCAGCAGCTTGGAGGGGAATTACGAGCAGTACTTC; CDR3aa: CASSLEGNYEQYF; v_gene: TRBV5-1; abundance: many; d_gene: -; j_gene: TRBJ2-7
CDR3nt: TGCAGTGCTAGTCCGGGGGACTATGGCTACACCTTC; CDR3aa: CSASPGDYGYTF; v_gene: TRBV20-1; abundance: many; d_gene: -; j_gene: TRBJ1-2
CDR3nt: TGTGCCAGCAGACCAAAAGGACAGAGCACAGATACGCAGTATTTT; CDR3aa: CASRPKGQSTDTQYF; v_gene: TRBV12-3/TRBV12-4; abundance: many; d_gene: -; j_gene: TRBJ2-3
CDR3nt: TGTGCCTGGACACCGACCGATGCTAGCGGCGGCACAGATACGCAGTATTTT; CDR3aa: CAWTPTDASGGTDTQYF; v_gene: TRBV30; abundance: few; d_gene: TRBD2; j_gene: TRBJ2-3
CDR3nt: TGTGCCAGCAGGACGGACGCCACAGATACGCAGTATTTT; CDR3aa: CASRTDATDTQYF; v_gene: TRBV7-2; abundance: many; d_gene: -; j_gene: TRBJ2-3
CDR3nt: TGCGCCAGCAGCTTGGACCTAGGGGGCTACACCTTC; CDR3aa: CASSLDLGGYTF; v_gene: TRBV5-1; abundance: many; d_gene: -; j_gene: TRBJ1-2
CDR3nt: TGTGCCTGCAGTGAGGAGGGAACAGGAAACACCATATATTTT; CDR3aa: CACSEEGTGNTIYF; v_gene: TRBV2; abundance: few; d_gene: -; j_gene: TRBJ1-3
CDR3nt: TGCAGTGCCTCTCGGGACGAGGGTTCGACTTTCTTT; CDR3aa: CSASRDEGSTFF; v_gene: TRBV20-1; abundance: many; d_gene: -; j_gene: TRBJ1-1
CDR3nt: TGTGCCAGCAGCTGGGGAGCGAGTTCATCTATTGACACCGGGGAGCTGTTTTTT; CDR3aa: CASSWGASSSIDTGELFF; v_gene: TRBV11-2; abundance: many; d_gene: -; j_gene: TRBJ2-2
CDR3nt: TGTGCCATCAGTGATTCGGGACAGGGGGAACCTAATGGCTACACCTTC; CDR3aa: CAISDSGQGEPNGYTF; v_gene: TRBV10-3; abundance: -; d_gene: TRBD1; j_gene: TRBJ1-2
CDR3nt: TGTGCCAGCAGTTTCGCCATCACTGGATCTGGAAACACCATATATTTT; CDR3aa: CASSFAITGSGNTIYF; v_gene: TRBV12-3/TRBV12-4; abundance: many; d_gene: -; j_gene: TRBJ1-3
CDR3nt: TGTGCCATCAGCCGGGGACAGTTCACCTACGAGCAGTACTTC; CDR3aa: CAISRGQFTYEQYF; v_gene: TRBV10-3; abundance: few; d_gene: TRBD1; j_gene: TRBJ2-7
CDR3nt: TGCAGTGCTAGAGTAATGGACAGGGTCTCAACCTACGAGCAGTACTTC; CDR3aa: CSARVMDRVSTYEQYF; v_gene: TRBV20-1; abundance: -; d_gene: TRBD1; j_gene: TRBJ2-7
CDR3nt: TGTGCCAGCAGCCCAGGGCCGAACCTCTCCTACGAGCAGTACTTC; CDR3aa: CASSPGPNLSYEQYF; v_gene: TRBV6-1; abundance: -; d_gene: -; j_gene: TRBJ2-7
CDR3nt: TGTGCCAGCAGCTTCCGGGACAGGAATTCACCCCTCCACTTT; CDR3aa: CASSFRDRNSPLHF; v_gene: TRBV7-2; abundance: few; d_gene: TRBD1; j_gene: TRBJ1-6
CDR3nt: TGTGCCAGCAAGGAGGGCATGTACACTGAAGCTTTCTTT; CDR3aa: CASKEGMYTEAFF; v_gene: TRBV2; abundance: -; d_gene: -; j_gene: TRBJ1-1
CDR3nt: TGCAGTGCTTCCCCGGCTAGCGGGGGGTCCTACAATGAGCAGTTCTTC; CDR3aa: CSASPASGGSYNEQFF; v_gene: TRBV20-1; abundance: -; d_gene: TRBD2; j_gene: TRBJ2-1
CDR3nt: TGTGCCAGCCTCGGACGGGTGAATCAGCCCCAGCATTTT; CDR3aa: CASLGRVNQPQHF; v_gene: TRBV28; abundance: many; d_gene: -; j_gene: TRBJ1-5
CDR3nt: TGCAGTGCTAGCGGGGGGAGTTCACCCCTCCACTTT; CDR3aa: CSASGGSSPLHF; v_gene: TRBV20-1; abundance: many; d_gene: -; j_gene: TRBJ1-6
CDR3nt: TGCGCCAGCAGCAATCCGGGAACCCAGGGGACCCAGTACTTC; CDR3aa: CASSNPGTQGTQYF; v_gene: TRBV5-1; abundance: few; d_gene: -; j_gene: TRBJ2-5
CDR3nt: TGTGCCAGCACTCAAGGGACGGTGAACACTGAAGCTTTCTTT; CDR3aa: CASTQGTVNTEAFF; v_gene: TRBV7-9; abundance: many; d_gene: -; j_gene: TRBJ1-1
CDR3nt: TGTGCCAGCAGCTCACGGGGTAATAATTCACCCCTCCACTTT; CDR3aa: CASSSRGNNSPLHF; v_gene: TRBV7-2; abundance: few; d_gene: -; j_gene: TRBJ1-6
CDR3nt: TGTGCCAGCATCGCGACAGCGAACAGCTCCTACGAGCAGTACTTC; CDR3aa: CASIATANSSYEQYF; v_gene: TRBV11-2; abundance: many; d_gene: -; j_gene: TRBJ2-7
CDR3nt: TGTGCCAGCAGCCAATTGCCTAGGAGCTCCTACAATGAGCAGTTCTTC; CDR3aa: CASSQLPRSSYNEQFF; v_gene: TRBV3-1; abundance: many; d_gene: -; j_gene: TRBJ2-1
CDR3nt: TGTGCCAGCAGTTTCCAGGGGAACTCTGGGGCCAACGTCCTGACTTTC; CDR3aa: CASSFQGNSGANVLTF; v_gene: TRBV27; abundance: few; d_gene: -; j_gene: TRBJ2-6
CDR3nt: TGCAGTGCTAGTCAGGTCGGACTAGCGGCAAACAATGAGCAGTTCTTC; CDR3aa: CSASQVGLAANNEQFF; v_gene: TRBV20-1; abundance: few; d_gene: TRBD2; j_gene: TRBJ2-1
CDR3nt: TGTGCCAGCAGTTCCCCGAGGGCTGAAGCTTTCTTT; CDR3aa: CASSSPRAEAFF; v_gene: TRBV12-3/TRBV12-4; abundance: many; d_gene: -; j_gene: TRBJ1-1
CDR3nt: TGTGCCAGCAGCCCAGGGGGCATAAACACTGAAGCTTTCTTT; CDR3aa: CASSPGGINTEAFF; v_gene: TRBV7-9; abundance: many; d_gene: TRBD1; j_gene: TRBJ1-1
CDR3nt: TGTGCCAGCAGCTTGAGGGGGCCCGGAAAAGAGACCCAGTACTTC; CDR3aa: CASSLRGPGKETQYF; v_gene: TRBV5-4; abundance: -; d_gene: TRBD1; j_gene: TRBJ2-5
CDR3nt: TGTGCCAGCAGTTTATTTCGGACTAGCGGGAGTAACACCGGGGAGCTGTTTTTT; CDR3aa: CASSLFRTSGSNTGELFF; v_gene: TRBV28; abundance: many; d_gene: TRBD2; j_gene: TRBJ2-2
CDR3nt: TGTGCCAGCAACTCAAAAGGGACAGCCGCCTATGGCTACACCTTC; CDR3aa: CASNSKGTAAYGYTF; v_gene: TRBV2; abundance: many; d_gene: TRBD1; j_gene: TRBJ1-2
CDR3nt: TGTGCCAGCAGCTTAGGCCGGGGGAGCACAGATACGCAGTATTTT; CDR3aa: CASSLGRGSTDTQYF; v_gene: TRBV11-2; abundance: many; d_gene: -; j_gene: TRBJ2-3
CDR3nt: TGTGCCAGCAGCGGACGGACCGCCGGCTATGGCTACACCTTC; CDR3aa: CASSGRTAGYGYTF; v_gene: TRBV12-3/TRBV12-4; abundance: many; d_gene: -; j_gene: TRBJ1-2
CDR3nt: TGTGCCAGCTCACCATTAACGGCACAGGACAATGAGCAGTTCTTC; CDR3aa: CASSPLTAQDNEQFF; v_gene: TRBV18; abundance: many; d_gene: -; j_gene: TRBJ2-1
CDR3nt: TGTGCCAGCAGTGCCAAGTTATTGGGGCCCGGCTACACCTTC; CDR3aa: CASSAKLLGPGYTF; v_gene: TRBV2; abundance: many; d_gene: -; j_gene: TRBJ1-2
CDR3nt: TGTGCCAGCAGCCGGGCTAGCGGGGACACCGGGGAGCTGTTTTTT; CDR3aa: CASSRASGDTGELFF; v_gene: TRBV6-2/TRBV6-3; abundance: -; d_gene: TRBD2; j_gene: TRBJ2-2
CDR3nt: TGTGCCAGCAGCCCTCGACGCGGGCTGGAAGGTGAAAAACTGTTTTTT; CDR3aa: CASSPRRGLEGEKLFF; v_gene: TRBV7-2; abundance: many; d_gene: -; j_gene: TRBJ1-4
CDR3nt: TGTGCCAGCAGTTTTGGCGGGCTCGGCTCTGGAGCTTTCTTT; CDR3aa: CASSFGGLGSGAFF; v_gene: TRBV12-3/TRBV12-4; abundance: many; d_gene: -; j_gene: TRBJ1-1
CDR3nt: TGTGCCAGCTCACCACGGCAGGTTAAGTCCACCGGGGAGCTGTTTTTT; CDR3aa: CASSPRQVKSTGELFF; v_gene: TRBV18; abundance: few; d_gene: -; j_gene: TRBJ2-2
CDR3nt: TGTGCCAGCAGCCGCCGACTAGCGGGAGGGGAGCAGTTCTTC; CDR3aa: CASSRRLAGGEQFF; v_gene: TRBV7-8; abundance: few; d_gene: TRBD2; j_gene: TRBJ2-1
CDR3nt: TGTGCCAGCAGTAGAGGGACAGCCGAGACCCAGTACTTC; CDR3aa: CASSRGTAETQYF; v_gene: TRBV5-4; abundance: many; d_gene: TRBD1; j_gene: TRBJ2-5
CDR3nt: TGCAGTGCTAGAGATTCGAACCCAGGGGAAAAACTGTTTTTT; CDR3aa: CSARDSNPGEKLFF; v_gene: TRBV20-1; abundance: few; d_gene: -; j_gene: TRBJ1-4
CDR3nt: TGTGCCAGCAGATCTCCGGGACAGGGAAACGAAAAACTGTTTTTT; CDR3aa: CASRSPGQGNEKLFF; v_gene: TRBV28; abundance: -; d_gene: TRBD1; j_gene: TRBJ1-4
CDR3nt: TGTGCCAGCACCTTACTAGCGGGGGCCGTAGATACGCAGTATTTT; CDR3aa: CASTLLAGAVDTQYF; v_gene: TRBV6-5; abundance: -; d_gene: TRBD2; j_gene: TRBJ2-3
CDR3nt: TGTGCCACCACAAGCGACGATACGCAGTATTTT; CDR3aa: CATTSDDTQYF; v_gene: TRBV7-9; abundance: -; d_gene: -; j_gene: TRBJ2-3
CDR3nt: TGTGCCAGAAGCAGGGCAGGGAACACTGAAGCTTTCTTT; CDR3aa: CARSRAGNTEAFF; v_gene: TRBV2; abundance: many; d_gene: -; j_gene: TRBJ1-1
CDR3nt: TGTGCCAGCAGCCAAGTAAGAAGTCAAGAGACCCAGTACTTC; CDR3aa: CASSQVRSQETQYF; v_gene: TRBV11-2; abundance: -; d_gene: -; j_gene: TRBJ2-5
CDR3nt: TGCAGTGCTAGAGATGGGGTTTGGACCCAGTACTTC; CDR3aa: CSARDGVWTQYF; v_gene: TRBV20-1; abundance: few; d_gene: -; j_gene: TRBJ2-5
CDR3nt: TGTGCCAGCAGCGTTAGGAGTAGCGGGGCCGGGGAGCTGTTTTTT; CDR3aa: CASSVRSSGAGELFF; v_gene: TRBV9; abundance: -; d_gene: TRBD2; j_gene: TRBJ2-2
CDR3nt: TGTGCCAGCGCCAGAGGGGAGGGAAATTCACCCCTCCACTTT; CDR3aa: CASARGEGNSPLHF; v_gene: TRBV12-3/TRBV12-4; abundance: many; d_gene: -; j_gene: TRBJ1-6
CDR3nt: TGCAGTGCTAGAGCGGTTCAGGGTCTCTACGAGCAGTACTTC; CDR3aa: CSARAVQGLYEQYF; v_gene: TRBV20-1; abundance: few; d_gene: -; j_gene: TRBJ2-7
CDR3nt: TGTGCCAGCACCCTCACAGGGGTGAACACTGAAGCTTTCTTT; CDR3aa: CASTLTGVNTEAFF; v_gene: TRBV7-9; abundance: many; d_gene: TRBD1; j_gene: TRBJ1-1
CDR3nt: TGTGCCAGCCCCAGCAAGGCCGGGGAGCTGTTTTTT; CDR3aa: CASPSKAGELFF; v_gene: TRBV9; abundance: -; d_gene: -; j_gene: TRBJ2-2
CDR3nt: TGTGCCAGCAGCCCCCACCATGAGCAGTTCTTC; CDR3aa: CASSPHHEQFF; v_gene: TRBV5-5; abundance: -; d_gene: -; j_gene: TRBJ2-1
CDR3nt: TGTGCCAGCATGCCATGGGGGGAAGGGCAGAATTCACCCCTCCACTTT; CDR3aa: CASMPWGEGQNSPLHF; v_gene: TRBV2; abundance: many; d_gene: -; j_gene: TRBJ1-6
CDR3nt: TGTGCCAGCTCACGAACTAGCGGGAGAAACAATGAGCAGTTCTTC; CDR3aa: CASSRTSGRNNEQFF; v_gene: TRBV18; abundance: few; d_gene: TRBD2; j_gene: TRBJ2-1